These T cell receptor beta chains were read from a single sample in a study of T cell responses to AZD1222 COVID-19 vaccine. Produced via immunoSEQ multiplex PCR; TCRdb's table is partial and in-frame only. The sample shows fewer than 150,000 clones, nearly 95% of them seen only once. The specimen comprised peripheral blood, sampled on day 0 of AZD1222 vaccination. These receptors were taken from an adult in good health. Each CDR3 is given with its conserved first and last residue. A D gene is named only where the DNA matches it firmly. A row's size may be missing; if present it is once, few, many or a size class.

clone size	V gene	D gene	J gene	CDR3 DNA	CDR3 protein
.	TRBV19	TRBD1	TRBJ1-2	TGTGCCAGTAGTTGGTCAGGGGGACAAAACTATGGCTACACCTTC	CASSWSGGQNYGYTF
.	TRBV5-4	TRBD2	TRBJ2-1	TGTGCCAGCAGTTGGGGGGGGGACAATGAGCAGTTCTTC	CASSWGGDNEQFF
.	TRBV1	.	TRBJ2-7	TGCACCAGCAGCCCTGAGACTAGAGGCTACGAGCAGTACTTC	CTSSPETRGYEQYF
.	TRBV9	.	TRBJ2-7	TGTGCCAGCAGCGTAGGGAAAAAGGGAAAATGGGGGGAGCAGTACTTC	CASSVGKKGKWGEQYF
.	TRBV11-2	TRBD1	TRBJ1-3	TGTGCCAGCAGCTTAGTTACAGGGGGCTCTGGAAACACCATATATTTT	CASSLVTGGSGNTIYF
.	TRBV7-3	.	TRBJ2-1	TGTGCCAGCAGCTTAACGCCGGCAGGCCTTGAGCAGTTCTTC	CASSLTPAGLEQFF
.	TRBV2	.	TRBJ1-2	TGTGCCAGCAGCGATCCCGGGGTCCCGAGAGCTAACTATGGCTACACCTTC	CASSDPGVPRANYGYTF
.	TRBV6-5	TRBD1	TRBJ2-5	TGTGCCAGCAGTTTTAACAGGGGGCAAGAGACCCAGTACTTC	CASSFNRGQETQYF
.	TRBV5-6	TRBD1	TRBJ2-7	TGTGCCAGCAGCCGGACAGGGGCACGCTACGAGCAGTACTTC	CASSRTGARYEQYF
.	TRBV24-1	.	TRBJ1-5	TGTGCCACCAGTGGAGGGTACAATCAGCCCCAGCATTTT	CATSGGYNQPQHF
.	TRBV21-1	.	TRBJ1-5	TGTGCCAGCAGCCCGGCAATGCCCCAGCATTTT	CASSPAMPQHF
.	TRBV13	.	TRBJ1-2	TGTGCCAGCAGCTTAGGGACGCCGGGCTACACCTTC	CASSLGTPGYTF
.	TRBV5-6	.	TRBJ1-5	TGTGCCAGCAGCGTGGACAGCAGCAATCAGCCCCAGCATTTT	CASSVDSSNQPQHF
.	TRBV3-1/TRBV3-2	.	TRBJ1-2	TGTGCCAGCAGCCCCCGTGCAAGCTATGGCTACACCTTC	CASSPRASYGYTF
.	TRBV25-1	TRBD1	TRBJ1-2	TGTGCCAGCAGCCCAGGGGGCGAAAGTTCTGGCTACACCTTC	CASSPGGESSGYTF
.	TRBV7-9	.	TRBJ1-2	TGTGCCAGCAGCCTCCAGGGGTATGGCTACACCTTC	CASSLQGYGYTF
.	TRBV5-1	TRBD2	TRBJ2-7	TGCGCCAGCAGCTTGGGCCTAGCGGGGGGCCTGTACGAGCAGTACTTC	CASSLGLAGGLYEQYF
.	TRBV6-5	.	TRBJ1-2	TGTGCCAGCAGTTACTCGGGGCAGAACTATGGCTACACCTTC	CASSYSGQNYGYTF
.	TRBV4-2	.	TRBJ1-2	TGTGCCAGCAGCCATCCCGAACAGGGTCCCCACTTAAACTATGGCTACACCTTC	CASSHPEQGPHLNYGYTF
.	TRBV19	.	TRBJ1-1	TGTGCCAGTAGTATAATAGGGACCGGGAACACTGAAGCTTTCTTT	CASSIIGTGNTEAFF
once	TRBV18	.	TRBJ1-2	TGTGCCAGCTCACTACTGGACAGCCATCCCGGCTACACCTTC	CASSLLDSHPGYTF
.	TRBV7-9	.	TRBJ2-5	TGTGCCAGCAGCTTAGGTCGGCAGGTGAGGGTTGTAGAGACCCAGTACTTC	CASSLGRQVRVVETQYF
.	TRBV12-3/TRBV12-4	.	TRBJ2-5	TGTGCCAGCAGTACCCGGGTTCAAGAGACCCAGTACTTC	CASSTRVQETQYF
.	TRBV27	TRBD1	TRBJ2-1	TGTGCCAGCAGTGGGAACAGGGGTTTCTCCTACAATGAGCAGTTCTTC	CASSGNRGFSYNEQFF
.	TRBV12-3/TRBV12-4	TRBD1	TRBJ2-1	TGTGCCAGCACCATGGACAGGGTTGTGCAGTTCTTC	CASTMDRVVQFF
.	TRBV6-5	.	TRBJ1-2	TGTGCCAGCAGCGCGTCCCCAGGGTCATATGGCTACACCTTC	CASSASPGSYGYTF
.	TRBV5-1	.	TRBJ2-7	TGCGCCAGCAGCTTTCTTGGACAAACCTACGAGCAGTACTTC	CASSFLGQTYEQYF
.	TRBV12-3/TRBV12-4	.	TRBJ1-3	TGTGCCAGCAGTTTAGTTAACGGAAACACCATATATTTT	CASSLVNGNTIYF
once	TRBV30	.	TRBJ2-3	TGTGCCTGGAGTGGGCAGGGTCATACGCAGTATTTT	CAWSGQGHTQYF
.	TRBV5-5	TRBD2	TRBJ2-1	TGTGCCAGCAGCCCCACGGGACTAGCGGGTAATGAGCAGTTCTTC	CASSPTGLAGNEQFF
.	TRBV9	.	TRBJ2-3	TGTGCCAGCAGCCCCAACGCGGGACAAGGGACAGATACGCAGTATTTT	CASSPNAGQGTDTQYF
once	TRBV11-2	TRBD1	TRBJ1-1	TGTGCCAGCAGCTTTACAGGGGTTGAAGCTTTCTTT	CASSFTGVEAFF
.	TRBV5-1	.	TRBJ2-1	TGCGCCAGCAGCTCGGACCACAATGAGCAGTTCTTC	CASSSDHNEQFF
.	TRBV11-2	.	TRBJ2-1	TGTGCCAGCAACCTGGGTGGGGGAGGGCAGTTCTTC	CASNLGGGGQFF
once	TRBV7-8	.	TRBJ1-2	TGTGCCAGCAGCTCGGGACCGCTCTATGGCTACACCTTC	CASSSGPLYGYTF
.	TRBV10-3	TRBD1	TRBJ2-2	TGTGCCATCAGCCAGACAGGGGGCGACACCGGGGAGCTGTTTTTT	CAISQTGGDTGELFF
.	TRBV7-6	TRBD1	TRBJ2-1	TGTGCCAGCAGCTCCCGGACAGGCCTCTCCTACAATGAGCAGTTCTTC	CASSSRTGLSYNEQFF
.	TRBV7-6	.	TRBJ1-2	TGTGCCAGCAGGGCATGGAAAGGCCCCGATTCTCTTGGCTACACCTTC	CASRAWKGPDSLGYTF
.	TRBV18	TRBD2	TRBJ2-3	TGTGCCAGCTCCCTCGAGGGAGCGGGGGCCACAGATACGCAGTATTTT	CASSLEGAGATDTQYF
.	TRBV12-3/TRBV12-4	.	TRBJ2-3	TGTGCCAGCAGTTTAGCAGAGACAGATACGCAGTATTTT	CASSLAETDTQYF
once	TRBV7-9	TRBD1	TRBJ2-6	TGTGCCAGCAGCTTAGGTGTCAGGGGGCCCTCCGGGGCCAACGTCCTGACTTTC	CASSLGVRGPSGANVLTF
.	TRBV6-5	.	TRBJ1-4	TGTGCCAGCAGTTACACAGGGTCGGGCGCTGAAAAACTGTTTTTT	CASSYTGSGAEKLFF
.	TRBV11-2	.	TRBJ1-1	TGTGCCAGCAGCATACAGGGGAACACTGAAGCTTTCTTT	CASSIQGNTEAFF
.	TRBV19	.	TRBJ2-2	TGTGCCAGTACCCCATTCACCGGGGAGCTGTTTTTT	CASTPFTGELFF
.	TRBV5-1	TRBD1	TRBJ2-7	TGCGCCAGCAGCTTGGGACAGGGGGAGGGAGAGCAGTACTTC	CASSLGQGEGEQYF
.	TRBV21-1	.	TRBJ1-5	TGTGCCAGCCGGACGGGTCAGAAGGGACAGCGGAATCAGCCCCAGCATTTT	CASRTGQKGQRNQPQHF
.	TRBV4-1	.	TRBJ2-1	TGCGCCAGCAGCCAAGACCCCGACAGCAATTCCTACAATGAGCAGTTCTTC	CASSQDPDSNSYNEQFF
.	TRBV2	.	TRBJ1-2	TGTGCCAGCAGTGAATTCCCTCTTAACTATGGCTACACCTTC	CASSEFPLNYGYTF
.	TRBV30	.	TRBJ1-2	TGTGCCTGGAGGGACAGAAGATATGGCTACACCTTC	CAWRDRRYGYTF
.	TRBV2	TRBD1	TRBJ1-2	TGTGCCAGCAGGCCACAGGGGGCGCAGGGCTACACCTTC	CASRPQGAQGYTF
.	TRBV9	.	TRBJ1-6	TGTGCCAGCAGCGTAGTGGGGGGAGGCTATTCACCCCTCCACTTT	CASSVVGGGYSPLHF
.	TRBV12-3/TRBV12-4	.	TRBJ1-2	TGTGCCAGCATTCGGACGGGAGGGTATGGCTACACCTTC	CASIRTGGYGYTF
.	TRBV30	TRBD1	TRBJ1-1	TGTGCCTGGGGTACAGGGGGCGAGAACACTGAAGCTTTCTTT	CAWGTGGENTEAFF
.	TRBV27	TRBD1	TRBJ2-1	TGTGCCAGCAGCAACTCGGGACAGGGAGTAACCAATGAGCAGTTCTTC	CASSNSGQGVTNEQFF
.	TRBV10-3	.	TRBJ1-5	TGTGCCATCAGTGACAGGGCTCAGCCCCAGCATTTT	CAISDRAQPQHF